A selection of T cell receptor beta chains follows, all from one sample in a study of shared clonotypes between healthy human individuals. Sequencing was performed with immunoSEQ multiplex PCR; in TCRdb, only in-frame clones are kept and a portion is missing. The table records about 2 million clones, 85% to 95% of them present only once. The sequencing sample was made of naive CD4+ T cells sorted from blood. The receptors were sampled from a man aged 18 to 30 in good health. Both conserved end residues are part of each CDR3.

V: TRBV5-1; CDR3: CASSPFDSGPGDFF
V: TRBV30; CDR3: CAWSVGGETQYF
V: TRBV5-1; CDR3: CASSLEGRGYQETQYF
V: TRBV10-1; CDR3: CASSDLGPQQYF
V: TRBV2; CDR3: CASLTTGVQNTEAFF
V: TRBV30; CDR3: CAWSAGSNQPQHF
V: TRBV28; CDR3: CASRAPGQGFNSYGYTF
V: TRBV19; CDR3: CATGPGGSYEQYF
V: TRBV6-4; CDR3: CASSYSPGQGPDTQYF
V: TRBV30; CDR3: CAWSLGRDYGYTF
V: TRBV11-3; CDR3: CASSLDSRSGNTIYF
V: TRBV30; CDR3: CAWSVQGSSYEAFF